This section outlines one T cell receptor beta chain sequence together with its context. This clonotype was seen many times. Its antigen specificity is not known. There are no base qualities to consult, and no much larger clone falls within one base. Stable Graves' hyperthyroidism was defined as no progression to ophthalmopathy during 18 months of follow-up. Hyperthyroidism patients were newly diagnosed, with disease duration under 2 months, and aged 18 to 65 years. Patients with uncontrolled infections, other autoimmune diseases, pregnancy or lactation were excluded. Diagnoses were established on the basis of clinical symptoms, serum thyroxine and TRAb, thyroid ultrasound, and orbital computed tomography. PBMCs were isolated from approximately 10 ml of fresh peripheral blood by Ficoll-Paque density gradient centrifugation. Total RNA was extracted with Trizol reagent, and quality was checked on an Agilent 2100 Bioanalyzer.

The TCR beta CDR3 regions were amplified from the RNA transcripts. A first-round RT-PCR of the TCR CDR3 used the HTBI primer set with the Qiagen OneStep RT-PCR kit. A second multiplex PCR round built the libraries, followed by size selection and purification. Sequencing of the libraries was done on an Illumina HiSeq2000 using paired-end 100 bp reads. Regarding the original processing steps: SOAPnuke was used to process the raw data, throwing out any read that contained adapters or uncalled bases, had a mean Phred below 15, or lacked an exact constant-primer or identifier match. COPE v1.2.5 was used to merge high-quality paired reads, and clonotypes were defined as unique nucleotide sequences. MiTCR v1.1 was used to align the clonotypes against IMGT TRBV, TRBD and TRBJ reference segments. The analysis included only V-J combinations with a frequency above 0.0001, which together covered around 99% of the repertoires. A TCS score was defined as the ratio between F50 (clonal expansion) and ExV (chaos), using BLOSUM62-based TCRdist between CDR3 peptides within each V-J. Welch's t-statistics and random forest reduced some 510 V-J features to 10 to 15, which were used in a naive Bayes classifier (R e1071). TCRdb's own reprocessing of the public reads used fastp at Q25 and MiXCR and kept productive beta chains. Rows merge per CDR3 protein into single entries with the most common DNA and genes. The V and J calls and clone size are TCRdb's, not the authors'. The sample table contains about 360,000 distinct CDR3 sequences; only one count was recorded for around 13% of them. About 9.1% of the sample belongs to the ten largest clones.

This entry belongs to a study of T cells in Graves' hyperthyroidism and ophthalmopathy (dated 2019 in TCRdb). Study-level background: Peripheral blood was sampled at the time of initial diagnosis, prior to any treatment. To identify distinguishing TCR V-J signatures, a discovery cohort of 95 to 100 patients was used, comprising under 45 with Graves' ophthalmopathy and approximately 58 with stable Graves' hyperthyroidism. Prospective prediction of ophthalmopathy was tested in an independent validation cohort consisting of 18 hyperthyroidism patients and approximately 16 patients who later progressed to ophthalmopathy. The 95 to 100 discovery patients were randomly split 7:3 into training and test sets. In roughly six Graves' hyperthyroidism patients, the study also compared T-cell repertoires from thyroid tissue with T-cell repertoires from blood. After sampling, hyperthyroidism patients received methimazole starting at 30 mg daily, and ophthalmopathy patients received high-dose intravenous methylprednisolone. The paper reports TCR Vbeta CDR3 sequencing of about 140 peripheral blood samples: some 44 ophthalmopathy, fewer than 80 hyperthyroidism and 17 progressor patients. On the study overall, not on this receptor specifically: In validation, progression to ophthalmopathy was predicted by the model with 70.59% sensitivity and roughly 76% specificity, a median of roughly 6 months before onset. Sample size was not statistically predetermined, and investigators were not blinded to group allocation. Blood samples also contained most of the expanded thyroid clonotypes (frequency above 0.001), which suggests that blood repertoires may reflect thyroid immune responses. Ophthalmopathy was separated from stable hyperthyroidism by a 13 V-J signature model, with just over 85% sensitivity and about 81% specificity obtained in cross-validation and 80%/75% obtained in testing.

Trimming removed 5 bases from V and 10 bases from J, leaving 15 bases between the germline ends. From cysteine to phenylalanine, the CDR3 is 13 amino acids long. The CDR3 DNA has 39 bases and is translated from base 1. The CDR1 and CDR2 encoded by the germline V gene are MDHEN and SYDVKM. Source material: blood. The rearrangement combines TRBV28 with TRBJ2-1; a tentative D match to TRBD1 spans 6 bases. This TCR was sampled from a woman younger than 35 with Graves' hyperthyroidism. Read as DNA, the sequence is TGTGCCAGCAGTCCCCCTGGGACACGGGAGCAGTTCTTC. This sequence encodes CASSPPGTREQFF. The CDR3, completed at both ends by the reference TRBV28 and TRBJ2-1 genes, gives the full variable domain DVKVTQSSRYLVKRTGEKVFLECVQDMDHENMFWYRQDPGLGLRLIYFSYDVKMKEKGDIPEGYSVSREKKERFSLILESASTNQTSMYLCASSPPGTREQFFGPGTRLTVL.